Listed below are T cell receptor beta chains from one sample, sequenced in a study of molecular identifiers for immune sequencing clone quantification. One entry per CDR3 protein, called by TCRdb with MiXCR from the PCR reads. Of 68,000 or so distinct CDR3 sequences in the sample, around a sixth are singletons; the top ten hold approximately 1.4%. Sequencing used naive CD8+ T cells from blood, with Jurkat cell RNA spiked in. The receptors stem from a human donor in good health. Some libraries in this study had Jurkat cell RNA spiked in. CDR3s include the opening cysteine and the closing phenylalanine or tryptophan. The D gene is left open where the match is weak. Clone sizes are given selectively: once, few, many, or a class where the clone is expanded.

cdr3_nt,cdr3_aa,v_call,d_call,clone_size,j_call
TGTGCCAGCAGCCTGCTTTTCTACGAGCAGTACTTC,CASSLLFYEQYF,TRBV14,.,many,TRBJ2-7
TGTGCCAGTAGTATAGGAGGGGGCAGTCACAATGAGCAGTTCTTC,CASSIGGGSHNEQFF,TRBV19,TRBD1,many,TRBJ2-1
TGTGCCACCAGTGATTTGCAGTGGGGCTTGCGGTTCTTC,CATSDLQWGLRFF,TRBV24-1,.,.,TRBJ2-1
TGTGCCAGCAATCCCTTCAACCAGGGGGCGACTGAAGCTTTCTTT,CASNPFNQGATEAFF,TRBV21-1,.,many,TRBJ1-1
TGTGCCAGCAGCTTAGCCCCAGCGGGAGAGGCGGGCGAGCAGTACTTC,CASSLAPAGEAGEQYF,TRBV11-2,TRBD2,many,TRBJ2-7
TGCAGCGTTTGGACATCCAAAGCCCCAAACTATGGCTACACCTTC,CSVWTSKAPNYGYTF,TRBV29-1,.,many,TRBJ1-2
TGTGCCAGCAGCTCAGGACTAGCGCGGAATGAGCAGTTCTTC,CASSSGLARNEQFF,TRBV11-2,TRBD2,many,TRBJ2-1
TGCGCCAGCAGCTCGCGACTAGCGACCTACACAGATACGCAGTATTTT,CASSSRLATYTDTQYF,TRBV5-1,TRBD2,many,TRBJ2-3
TGTGCCAGCAGTTACTCGATGGGAGACAATCAGCCCCAGCATTTT,CASSYSMGDNQPQHF,TRBV6-5,.,many,TRBJ1-5
TGTGCCAGCAGTTTATCGCCGGGGGCTCGCGGAGGCGTCACTGAAGCTTTCTTT,CASSLSPGARGGVTEAFF,TRBV27,.,many,TRBJ1-1
TGTGCCAGCAGTCTTGGGACTGCGAATGAGCAGTTCTTC,CASSLGTANEQFF,TRBV27,.,many,TRBJ2-1
TGTGCCAGCAGCTTAGTAGCGGGAGGGCCAAGTGAGCAGTACTTC,CASSLVAGGPSEQYF,TRBV7-2,TRBD2,many,TRBJ2-7
TGCAGCGTCGAAGGTAGCCCAGAAGGAACATTGGGGGCCCAGTACTTC,CSVEGSPEGTLGAQYF,TRBV29-1,.,.,TRBJ2-5